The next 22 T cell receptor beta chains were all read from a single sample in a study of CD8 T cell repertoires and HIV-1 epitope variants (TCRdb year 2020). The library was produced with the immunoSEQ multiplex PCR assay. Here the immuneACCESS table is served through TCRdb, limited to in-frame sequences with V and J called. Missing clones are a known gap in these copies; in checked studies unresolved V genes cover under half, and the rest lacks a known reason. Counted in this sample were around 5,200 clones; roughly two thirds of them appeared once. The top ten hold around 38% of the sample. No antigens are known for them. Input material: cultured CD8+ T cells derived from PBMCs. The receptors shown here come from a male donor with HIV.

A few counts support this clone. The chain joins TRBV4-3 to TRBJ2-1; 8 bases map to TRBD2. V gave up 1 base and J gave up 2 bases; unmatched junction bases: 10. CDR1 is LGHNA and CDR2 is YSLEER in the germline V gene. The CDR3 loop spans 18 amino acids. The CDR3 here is CASSQAQPGGATYNEQFF. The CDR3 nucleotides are TGCGCCAGCAGCCAAGCCCAGCCCGGGGGGGCTACCTACAATGAGCAGTTCTTC.

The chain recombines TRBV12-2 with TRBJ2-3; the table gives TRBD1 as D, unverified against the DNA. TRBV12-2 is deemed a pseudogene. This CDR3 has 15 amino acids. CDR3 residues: CASRSSRDTTDTQYF. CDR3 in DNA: TGTGCAAGTCGCTCGAGCCGGGACACCACAGATACGCAGTATTTT.

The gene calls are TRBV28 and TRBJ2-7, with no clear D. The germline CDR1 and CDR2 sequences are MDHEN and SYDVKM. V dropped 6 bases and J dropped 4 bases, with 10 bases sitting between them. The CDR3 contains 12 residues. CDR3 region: CASSIIVYEQYF. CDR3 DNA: TGTGCCAGCAGCATTATTGTATACGAGCAGTACTTC.

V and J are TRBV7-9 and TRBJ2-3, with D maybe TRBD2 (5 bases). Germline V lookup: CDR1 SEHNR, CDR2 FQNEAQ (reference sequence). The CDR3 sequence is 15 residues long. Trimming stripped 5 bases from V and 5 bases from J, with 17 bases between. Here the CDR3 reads CASSLPRGPGDTQYF. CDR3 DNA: TGTGCCAGCAGCCTCCCCCGGGGTCCGGGAGATACGCAGTATTTT.

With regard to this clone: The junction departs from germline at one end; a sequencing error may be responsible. The CDR3 spells CASSDPGTGVLGAF. DNA of the CDR3: TGTGCCAGCAGCGATCCCGGGACAGGGGTCCTCGGTGCCTTC. V usage is TRBV5-4 and J usage is TRBJ1-2; 10 nucleotides agree with TRBD1. This CDR3 comprises 14 residues. CDR1 and CDR2 (germline): SGHNT, YYREEE (reference sequence).

This CDR3 reads CASSIDQGNTEAFF. CDR3 nucleotides: TGTGCCAGTAGTATAGATCAGGGCAACACTGAAGCTTTCTTT. The rearrangement uses TRBV19 and TRBJ1-1; possibly TRBD1 for D (5 bases). The CDR3 covers 14 residues. CDR1 and CDR2 (germline): LNHDA, SQIVND (reference sequence). Trimming pared 0 bases from V and 2 bases from J, leaving 7 bases between.

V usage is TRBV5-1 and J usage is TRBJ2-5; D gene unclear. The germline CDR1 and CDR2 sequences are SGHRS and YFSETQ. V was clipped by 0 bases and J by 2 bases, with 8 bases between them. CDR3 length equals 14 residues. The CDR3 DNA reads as TGCGCCAGCAGCTTGGCGGCCGGTCAAGAGACCCAGTACTTC. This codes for CASSLAAGQETQYF.

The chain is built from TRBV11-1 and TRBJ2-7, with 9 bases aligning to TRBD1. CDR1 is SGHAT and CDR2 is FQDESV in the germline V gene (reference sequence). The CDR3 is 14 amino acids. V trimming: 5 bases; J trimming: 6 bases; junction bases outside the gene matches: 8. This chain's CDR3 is CASSPRDRDVEQYF. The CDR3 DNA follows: TGTGCCAGCAGCCCGAGGGACAGGGATGTCGAGCAGTACTTC. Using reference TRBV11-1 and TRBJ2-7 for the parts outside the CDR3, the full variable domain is EAEVAQSPRYKITEKSQAVAFWCDPISGHATLYWYRQILGQGPELLVQFQDESVVDDSQLPKDRFSAERLKGVDSTLKIQPAELGDSAMYLCASSPRDRDVEQYFGPGTRLTVT.

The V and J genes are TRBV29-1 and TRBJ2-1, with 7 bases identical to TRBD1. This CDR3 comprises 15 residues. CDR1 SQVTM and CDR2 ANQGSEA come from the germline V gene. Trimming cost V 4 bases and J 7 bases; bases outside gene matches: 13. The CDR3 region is CSVASVGGLGNEQFF. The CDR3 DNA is TGCAGCGTTGCGTCAGTAGGGGGCCTGGGGAATGAGCAGTTCTTC.

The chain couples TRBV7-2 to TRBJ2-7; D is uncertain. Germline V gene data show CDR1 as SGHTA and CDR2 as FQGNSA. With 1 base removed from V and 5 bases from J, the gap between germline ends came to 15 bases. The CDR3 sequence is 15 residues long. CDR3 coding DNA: TGTGCCAGCAGCTTAGTGCCCGAAGCCCCTCACGAGCAGTACTTC. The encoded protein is CASSLVPEAPHEQYF.

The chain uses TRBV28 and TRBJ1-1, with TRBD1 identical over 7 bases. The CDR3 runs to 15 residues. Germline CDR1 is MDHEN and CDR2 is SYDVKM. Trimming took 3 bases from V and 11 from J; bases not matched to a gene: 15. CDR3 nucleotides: TGTGCCAGCAGTTTGCACAGGGGAGGATTAAGAAGGGCTTTCTTT. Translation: CASSLHRGGLRRAFF.

Written as DNA, the CDR3 is TGTGCCAGCAGGGGGGGCGCGGGGTCACCCCTCCACTTT. As protein: CASRGGAGSPLHF. The chain couples TRBV27 to TRBJ1-6, with D possibly TRBD1 on 6 matching bases. This CDR3 is 13 amino acids long. Germline loops: CDR1 MNHEY, CDR2 SMNVEV (reference sequence). The germline V and J ends were trimmed by 6 bases and 10 bases, with 13 bases remaining between them.

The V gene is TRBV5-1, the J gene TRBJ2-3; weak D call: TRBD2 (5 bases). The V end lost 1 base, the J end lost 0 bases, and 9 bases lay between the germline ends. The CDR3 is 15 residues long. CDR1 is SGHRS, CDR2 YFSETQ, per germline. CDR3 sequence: CASSLRSGSTDTQYF. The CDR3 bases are TGCGCCAGCAGCTTGCGGAGCGGTAGCACAGATACGCAGTATTTT.

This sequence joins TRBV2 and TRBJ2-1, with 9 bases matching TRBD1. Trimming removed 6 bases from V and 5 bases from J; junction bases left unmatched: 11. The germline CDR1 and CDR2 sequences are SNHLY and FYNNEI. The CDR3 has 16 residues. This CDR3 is CASRERTGEPHNEQFF. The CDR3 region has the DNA TGTGCCAGCAGAGAGCGGACAGGGGAGCCCCACAATGAGCAGTTCTTC.

The CDR3 reads CASSLEAGQETQYF. The CDR3 DNA reads as TGTGCCAGCAGCTTAGAGGCGGGCCAAGAGACCCAGTACTTC. The chain combines TRBV13 with TRBJ2-5; D is perhaps TRBD2 (5 bases). The V end was cut by 1 base, the J end by 1 base, with 7 bases between. In germline, CDR1 is PRHDT, CDR2 FYEKMQ (reference sequence). This CDR3 is built from 14 residues.

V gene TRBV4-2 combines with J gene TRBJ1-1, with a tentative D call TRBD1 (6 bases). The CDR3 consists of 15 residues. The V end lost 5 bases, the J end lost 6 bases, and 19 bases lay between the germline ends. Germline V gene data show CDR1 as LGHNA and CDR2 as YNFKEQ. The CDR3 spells CASSYPAGPGAEAFF. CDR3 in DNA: TGTGCCAGCAGCTATCCGGCAGGGCCAGGGGCTGAAGCTTTCTTT.

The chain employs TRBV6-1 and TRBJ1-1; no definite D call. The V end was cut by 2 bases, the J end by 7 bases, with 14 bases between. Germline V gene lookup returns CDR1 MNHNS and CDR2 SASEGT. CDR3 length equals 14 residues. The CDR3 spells CASSEWVGDFEAFF. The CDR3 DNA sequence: TGTGCCAGCAGTGAATGGGTCGGAGATTTTGAAGCTTTCTTT.

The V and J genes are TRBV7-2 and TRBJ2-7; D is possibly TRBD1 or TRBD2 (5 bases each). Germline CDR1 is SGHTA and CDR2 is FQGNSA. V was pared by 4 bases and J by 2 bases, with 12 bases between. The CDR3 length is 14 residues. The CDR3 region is CASSYLGTAYEQYF. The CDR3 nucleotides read TGTGCCAGCAGCTACCTTGGGACGGCCTACGAGCAGTACTTC.

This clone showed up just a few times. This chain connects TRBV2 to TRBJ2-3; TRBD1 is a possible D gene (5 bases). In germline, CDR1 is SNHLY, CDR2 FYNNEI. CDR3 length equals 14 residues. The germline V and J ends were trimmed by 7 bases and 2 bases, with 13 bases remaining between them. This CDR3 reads CASTMTDLTDTQYF. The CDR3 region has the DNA TGTGCCAGCACCATGACAGACCTCACAGATACGCAGTATTTT.

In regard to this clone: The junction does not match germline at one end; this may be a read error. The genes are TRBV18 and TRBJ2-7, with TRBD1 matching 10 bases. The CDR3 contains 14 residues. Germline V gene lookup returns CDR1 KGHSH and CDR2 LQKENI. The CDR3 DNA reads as TGTGCCAGCTCTTCCGGGACAGGGGTCTCCTTTCAGAACTTC. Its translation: CASSSGTGVSFQNF. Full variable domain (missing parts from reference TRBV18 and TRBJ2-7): NAGVMQNPRHLVRRRGQEARLRCSPMKGHSHVYWYRQLPEEGLKFMVYLQKENIIDESGMPKERFSAEFPKEGPSILRIQQVVRGDSAAYFCASSSGTGVSFQNFGPGTRLTVT.

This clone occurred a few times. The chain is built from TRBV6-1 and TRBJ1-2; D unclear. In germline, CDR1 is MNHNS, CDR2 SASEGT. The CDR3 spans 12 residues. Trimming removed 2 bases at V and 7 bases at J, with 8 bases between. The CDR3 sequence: CASSESGLGYTF. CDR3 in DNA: TGTGCCAGCAGTGAATCGGGCCTTGGCTACACCTTC.

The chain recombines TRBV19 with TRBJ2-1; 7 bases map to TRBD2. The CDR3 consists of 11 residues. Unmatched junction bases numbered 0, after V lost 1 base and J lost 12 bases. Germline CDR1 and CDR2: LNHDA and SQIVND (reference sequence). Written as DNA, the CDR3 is TGTGCCAGTAGTATAGCGGGGGGGCAGTTCTTC. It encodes CASSIAGGQFF.